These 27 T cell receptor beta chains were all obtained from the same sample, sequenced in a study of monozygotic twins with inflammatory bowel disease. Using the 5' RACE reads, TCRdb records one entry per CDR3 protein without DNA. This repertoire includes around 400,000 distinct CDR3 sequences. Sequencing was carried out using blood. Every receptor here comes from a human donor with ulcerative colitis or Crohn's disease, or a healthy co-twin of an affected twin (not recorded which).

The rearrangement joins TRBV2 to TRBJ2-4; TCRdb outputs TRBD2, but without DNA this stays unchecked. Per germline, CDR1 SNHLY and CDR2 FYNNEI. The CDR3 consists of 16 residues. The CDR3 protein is CASSLTSGRLKNIQYF.

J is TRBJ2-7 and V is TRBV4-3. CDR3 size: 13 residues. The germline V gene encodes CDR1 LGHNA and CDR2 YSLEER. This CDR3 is CASSQDGYYEQYF.

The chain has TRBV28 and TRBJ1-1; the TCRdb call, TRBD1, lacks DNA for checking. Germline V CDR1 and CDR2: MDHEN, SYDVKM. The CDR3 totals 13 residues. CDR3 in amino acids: CASATGLNTEAFF.

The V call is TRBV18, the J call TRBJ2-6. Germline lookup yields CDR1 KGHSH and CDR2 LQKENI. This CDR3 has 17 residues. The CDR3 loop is CASSPLGRTSGANVLTF. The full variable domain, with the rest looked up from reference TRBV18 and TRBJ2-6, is NAGVMQNPRHLVRRRGQEARLRCSPMKGHSHVYWYRQLPEEGLKFMVYLQKENIIDESGMPKERFSAEFPKEGPSILRIQQVVRGDSAAYFCASSPLGRTSGANVLTFGAGSRLTVL.

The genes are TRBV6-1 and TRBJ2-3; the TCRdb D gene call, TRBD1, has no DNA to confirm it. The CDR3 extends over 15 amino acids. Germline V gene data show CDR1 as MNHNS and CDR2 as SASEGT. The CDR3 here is CAGSESRGNTDTQYF.

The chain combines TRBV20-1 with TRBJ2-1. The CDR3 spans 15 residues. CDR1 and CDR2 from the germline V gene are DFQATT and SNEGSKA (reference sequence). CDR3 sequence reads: CSAPKSGSLYNEQFF.

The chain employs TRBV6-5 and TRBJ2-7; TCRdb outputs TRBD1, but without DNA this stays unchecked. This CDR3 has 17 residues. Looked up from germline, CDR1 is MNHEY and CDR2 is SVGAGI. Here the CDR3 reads CASSYSIRAGGFGEQYF.

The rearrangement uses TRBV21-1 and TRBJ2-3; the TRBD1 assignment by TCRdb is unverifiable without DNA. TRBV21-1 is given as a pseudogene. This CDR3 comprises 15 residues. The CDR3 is CASSDGTGAVDTQYF.

CDR3 in amino acids: CASSKYNSMNTEAFF. J is TRBJ1-1 and V is TRBV13. Germline CDR1 PRHDT, CDR2 FYEKMQ (reference sequence). There are 15 residues in the CDR3.

CDR3 sequence: CASSISFRDREGMVDEKLFF. The chain carries TRBV28 and TRBJ1-4; TCRdb's D gene call, TRBD1, goes unchecked for lack of DNA. CDR1 and CDR2 from the germline V gene are MDHEN and SYDVKM. CDR3 length: 20 residues.

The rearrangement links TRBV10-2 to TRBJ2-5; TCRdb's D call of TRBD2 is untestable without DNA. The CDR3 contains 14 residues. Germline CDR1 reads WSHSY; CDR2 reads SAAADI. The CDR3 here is CASSDPSGAETQYF.

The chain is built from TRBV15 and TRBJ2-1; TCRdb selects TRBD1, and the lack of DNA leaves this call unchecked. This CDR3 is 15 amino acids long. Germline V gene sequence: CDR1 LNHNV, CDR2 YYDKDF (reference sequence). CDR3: CATSRAPWGGDEQFF.

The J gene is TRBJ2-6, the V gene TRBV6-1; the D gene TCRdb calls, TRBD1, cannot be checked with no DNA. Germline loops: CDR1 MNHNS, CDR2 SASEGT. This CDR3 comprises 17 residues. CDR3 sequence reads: CASSRSGGPSGANVLTF.

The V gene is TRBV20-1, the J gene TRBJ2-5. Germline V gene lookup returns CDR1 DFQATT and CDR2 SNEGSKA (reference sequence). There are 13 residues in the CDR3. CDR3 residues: CSAPRIREETQYF.

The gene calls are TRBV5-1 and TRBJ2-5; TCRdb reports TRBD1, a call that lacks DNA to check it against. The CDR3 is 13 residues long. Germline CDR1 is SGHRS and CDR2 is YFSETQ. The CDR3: CASSAGPQETQYF.

CDR3 amino acids: CASRLSTKHEAFF. The J gene is TRBJ1-1, the V gene TRBV27. The germline V gene has CDR1 MNHEY and CDR2 SMNVEV (reference sequence). The CDR3 is 13 amino acids.

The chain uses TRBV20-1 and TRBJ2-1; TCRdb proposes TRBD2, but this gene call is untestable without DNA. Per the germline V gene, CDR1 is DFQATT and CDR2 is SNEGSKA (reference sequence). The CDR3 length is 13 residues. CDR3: CSASLTGLAEQFF.

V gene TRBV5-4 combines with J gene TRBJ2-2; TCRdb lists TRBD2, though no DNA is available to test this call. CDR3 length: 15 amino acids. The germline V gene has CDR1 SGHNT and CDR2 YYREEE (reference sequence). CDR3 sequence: CASGSGGPDTGELFF.

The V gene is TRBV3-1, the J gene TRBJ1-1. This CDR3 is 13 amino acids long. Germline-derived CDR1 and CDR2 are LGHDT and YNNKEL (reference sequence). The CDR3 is CASSLTEATEAFF. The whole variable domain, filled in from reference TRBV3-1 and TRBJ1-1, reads DTAVSQTPKYLVTQMGNDKSIKCEQNLGHDTMYWYKQDSKKFLKIMFSYNNKELIINETVPNRFSPKSPDKAHLNLHINSLELGDSAVYFCASSLTEATEAFFGQGTRLTVV.

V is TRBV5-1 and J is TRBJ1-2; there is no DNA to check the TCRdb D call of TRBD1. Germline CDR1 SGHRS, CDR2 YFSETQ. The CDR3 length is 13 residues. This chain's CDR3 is CASSIGTGDGYTF.

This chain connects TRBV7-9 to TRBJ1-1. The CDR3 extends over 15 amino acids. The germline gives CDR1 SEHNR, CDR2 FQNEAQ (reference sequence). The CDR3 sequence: CASSRQAGPVTEAFF.

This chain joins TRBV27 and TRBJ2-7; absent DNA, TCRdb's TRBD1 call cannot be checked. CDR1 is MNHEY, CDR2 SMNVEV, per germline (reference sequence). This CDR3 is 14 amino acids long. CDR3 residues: CASSFGRQGYEQYF.

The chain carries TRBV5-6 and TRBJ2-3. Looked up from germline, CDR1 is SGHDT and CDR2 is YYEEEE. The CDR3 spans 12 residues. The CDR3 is CASSSVSDTQYF.

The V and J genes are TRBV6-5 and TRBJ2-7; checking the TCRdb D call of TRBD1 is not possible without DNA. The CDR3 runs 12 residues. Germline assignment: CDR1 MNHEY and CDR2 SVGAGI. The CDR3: CASSSTGSEQYF.

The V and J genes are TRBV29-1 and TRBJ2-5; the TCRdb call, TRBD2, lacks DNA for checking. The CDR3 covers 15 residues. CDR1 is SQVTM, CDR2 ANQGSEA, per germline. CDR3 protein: CSVTVTSGRSETQYF.

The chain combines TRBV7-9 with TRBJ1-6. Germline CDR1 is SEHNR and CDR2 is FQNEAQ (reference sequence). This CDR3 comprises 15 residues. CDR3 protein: CASSRGSSYNSPLHF.

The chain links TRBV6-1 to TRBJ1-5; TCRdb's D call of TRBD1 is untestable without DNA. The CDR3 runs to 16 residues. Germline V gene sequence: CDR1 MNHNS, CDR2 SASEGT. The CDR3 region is CASRDRGTGYNQPQHF.